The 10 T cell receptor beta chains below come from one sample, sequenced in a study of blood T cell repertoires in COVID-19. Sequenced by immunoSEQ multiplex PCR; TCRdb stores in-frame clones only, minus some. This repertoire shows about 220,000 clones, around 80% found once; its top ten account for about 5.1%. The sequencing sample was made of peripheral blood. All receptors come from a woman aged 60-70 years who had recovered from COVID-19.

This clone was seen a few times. The CDR3 is CASSYSFGQFTEAFF. CDR3 bases: TGTGCCAGCAGTTACTCCTTCGGACAGTTCACTGAAGCTTTCTTT. This chain uses TRBV6-5 with TRBJ1-1; tentatively, D is TRBD1 (6 bases). CDR1 is MNHEY and CDR2 is SVGAGI in the germline V gene. The CDR3 extends over 15 amino acids. The V gene lost 0 bases and the J gene lost 4 bases, with 12 bases spanning the gap.

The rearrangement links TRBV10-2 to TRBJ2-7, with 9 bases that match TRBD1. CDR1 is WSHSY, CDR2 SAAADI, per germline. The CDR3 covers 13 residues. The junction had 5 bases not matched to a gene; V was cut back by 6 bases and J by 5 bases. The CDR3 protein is CASRQGAPDEQYF. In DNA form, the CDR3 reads TGCGCCAGCAGACAGGGGGCGCCGGACGAGCAGTACTTC.

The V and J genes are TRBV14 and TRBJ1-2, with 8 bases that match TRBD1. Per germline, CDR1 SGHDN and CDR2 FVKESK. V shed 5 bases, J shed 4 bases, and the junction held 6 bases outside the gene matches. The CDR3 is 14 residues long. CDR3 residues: CASSYRGNPYGYTF. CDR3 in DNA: TGTGCCAGCAGCTACAGGGGGAATCCCTATGGCTACACCTTC.

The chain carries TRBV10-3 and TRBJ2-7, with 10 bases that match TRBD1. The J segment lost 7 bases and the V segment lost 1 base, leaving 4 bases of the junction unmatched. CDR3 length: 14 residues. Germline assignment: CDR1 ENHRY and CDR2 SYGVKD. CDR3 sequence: CAISEWDRGFEQYF. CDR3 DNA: TGTGCCATCAGTGAGTGGGACAGGGGCTTTGAGCAGTACTTC.

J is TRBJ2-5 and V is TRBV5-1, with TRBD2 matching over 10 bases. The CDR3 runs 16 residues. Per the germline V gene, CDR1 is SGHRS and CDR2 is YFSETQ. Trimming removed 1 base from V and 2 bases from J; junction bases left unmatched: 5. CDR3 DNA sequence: TGCGCCAGCAGCTTGACGCCTAGCGGGGGACAAGAGACCCAGTACTTC. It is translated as CASSLTPSGGQETQYF. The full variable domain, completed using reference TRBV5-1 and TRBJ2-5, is KAGVTQTPRYLIKTRGQQVTLSCSPISGHRSVSWYQQTPGQGLQFLFEYFSETQRNKGNFPGRFSGRQFSNSRSEMNVSTLELGDSALYLCASSLTPSGGQETQYFGPGTRLLVL.

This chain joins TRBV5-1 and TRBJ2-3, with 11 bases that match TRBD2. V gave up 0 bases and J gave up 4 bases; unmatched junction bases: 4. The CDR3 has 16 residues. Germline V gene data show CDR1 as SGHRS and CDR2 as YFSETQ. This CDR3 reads CASSLAALAGADTQYF. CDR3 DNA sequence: TGCGCCAGCAGCTTGGCAGCACTAGCGGGGGCAGATACGCAGTATTTT.

The CDR3 loop reads CASSSTIGVADEQFF. DNA for the CDR3: TGTGCCAGCAGTTCGACTATTGGGGTTGCGGATGAGCAGTTCTTC. The chain combines TRBV27 with TRBJ2-1, with TRBD2 as a possible D gene (5 bases). This CDR3 region has 15 residues. Germline lookup yields CDR1 MNHEY and CDR2 SMNVEV (reference sequence). V lost 4 bases and J 8 bases, leaving 18 bases between the germline ends.

DNA for the CDR3: TGTGCCAGCAGCGTAGAAGGGACAGGGGGTGTGTGGACTGAAGCTTTCTTT. This encodes CASSVEGTGGVWTEAFF. The V gene is TRBV9, the J gene TRBJ1-1; 11 nucleotides match TRBD1. The J segment lost 5 bases and the V segment lost 0 bases, leaving 9 bases of the junction unmatched. The CDR3 is 17 residues long. Germline V gene lookup returns CDR1 SGDLS and CDR2 YYNGEE.

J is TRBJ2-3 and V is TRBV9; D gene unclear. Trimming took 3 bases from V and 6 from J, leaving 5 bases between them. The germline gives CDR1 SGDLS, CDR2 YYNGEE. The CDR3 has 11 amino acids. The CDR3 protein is CASSGRDTQYF. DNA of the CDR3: TGTGCCAGCAGCGGCCGGGATACGCAGTATTTT. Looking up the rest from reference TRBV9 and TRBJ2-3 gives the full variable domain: DSGVTQTPKHLITATGQRVTLRCSPRSGDLSVYWYQQSLDQGLQFLIQYYNGEERAKGNILERFSAQQFPDLHSELNLSSLELGDSALYFCASSGRDTQYFGPGTRLTVL.

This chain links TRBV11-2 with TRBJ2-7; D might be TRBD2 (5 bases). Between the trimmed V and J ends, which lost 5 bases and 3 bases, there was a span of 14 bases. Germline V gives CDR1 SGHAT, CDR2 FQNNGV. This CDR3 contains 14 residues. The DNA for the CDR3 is TGTGCCAGCAGCCCATTCGGGATCAGCTACGAGCAGTACTTC. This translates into CASSPFGISYEQYF.